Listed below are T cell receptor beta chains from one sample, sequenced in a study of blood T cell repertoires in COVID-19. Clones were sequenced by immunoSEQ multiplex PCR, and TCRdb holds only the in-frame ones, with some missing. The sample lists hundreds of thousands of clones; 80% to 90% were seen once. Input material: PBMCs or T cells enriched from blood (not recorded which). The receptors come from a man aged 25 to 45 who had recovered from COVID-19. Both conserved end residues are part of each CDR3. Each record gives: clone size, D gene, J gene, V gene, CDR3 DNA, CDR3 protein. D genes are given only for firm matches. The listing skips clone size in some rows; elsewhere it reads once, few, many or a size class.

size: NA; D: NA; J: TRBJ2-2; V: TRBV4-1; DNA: TGCGCCAGCAGCCAAGAGTCCGTTACCGGGGAGCTGTTTTTT; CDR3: CASSQESVTGELFF
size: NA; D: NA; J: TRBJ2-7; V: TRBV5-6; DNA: TGTGCCAGCAGCTATGACAGCAACTACGAGCAGTACTTC; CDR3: CASSYDSNYEQYF
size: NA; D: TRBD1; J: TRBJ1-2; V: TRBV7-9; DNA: TGTGCCAGCAGCTTTGGCCCGGGACAGGGGGAGGATGGCTACACCTTC; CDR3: CASSFGPGQGEDGYTF
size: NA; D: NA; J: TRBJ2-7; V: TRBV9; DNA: TGTGCCAGCAGCGGCCCCGGGTCCATCCCCCACGAGCAGTACTTC; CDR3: CASSGPGSIPHEQYF
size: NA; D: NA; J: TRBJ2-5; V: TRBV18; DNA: TGTGCCAGCTCACCACAAAAACAGGGTGAAGGGGAGACCCAGTACTTC; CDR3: CASSPQKQGEGETQYF
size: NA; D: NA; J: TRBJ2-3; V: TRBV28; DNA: TGTGCCAGCAGCGGCATTCTCGACAGTACTAGCACAGATACGCAGTATTTT; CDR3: CASSGILDSTSTDTQYF
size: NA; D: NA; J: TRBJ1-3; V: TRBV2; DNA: TGTGCCAGACAAACAGGGCTCTCTGGAAACACCATATATTTT; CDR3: CARQTGLSGNTIYF
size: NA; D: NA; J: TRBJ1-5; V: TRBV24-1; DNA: TGTGCCACCAGTGCCGACAGCTTCAATCAGCCCCAGCATTTT; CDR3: CATSADSFNQPQHF
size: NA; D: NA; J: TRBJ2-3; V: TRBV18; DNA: TGTGCCAGCTCACCTACTTACACAGATACGCAGTATTTT; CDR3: CASSPTYTDTQYF
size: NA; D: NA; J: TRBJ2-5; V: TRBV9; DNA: TGTGCCAGCAGCGTAGACAGGGAAGAGACCCAGTACTTC; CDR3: CASSVDREETQYF
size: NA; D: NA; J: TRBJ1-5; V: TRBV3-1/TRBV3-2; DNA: TGTGCCAGCAGCCAAGGGGCCAGAAATCAGCCCCAGCATTTT; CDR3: CASSQGARNQPQHF
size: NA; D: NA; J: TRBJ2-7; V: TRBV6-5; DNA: TGTGCCAGCAGTTACACAGGGATGGAGCAGTACTTC; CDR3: CASSYTGMEQYF
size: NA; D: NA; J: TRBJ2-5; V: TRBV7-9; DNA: TGTGCCAGCAACCGTAGGGGTCGTCCCCAGGAGACCCAGTACTTC; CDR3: CASNRRGRPQETQYF
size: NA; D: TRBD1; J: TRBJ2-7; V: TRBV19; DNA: TGTGCCAGTGGAAACCAGGGGGTCTACGAGCAGTACTTC; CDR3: CASGNQGVYEQYF
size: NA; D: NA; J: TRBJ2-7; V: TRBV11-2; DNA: TGTGCCAGCAGCCTGACGACAGGTGCAGGCTACGAGCAGTACTTC; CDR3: CASSLTTGAGYEQYF
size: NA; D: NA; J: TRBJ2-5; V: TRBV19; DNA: TGTGCCAGTAGTACCTACCCCCAAGAGACCCAGTACTTC; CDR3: CASSTYPQETQYF
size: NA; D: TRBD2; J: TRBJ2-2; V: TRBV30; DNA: TGTGCCTGGAGTGTAGATAGCGGGGTTAACACCGGGGAGCTGTTTTTT; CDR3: CAWSVDSGVNTGELFF
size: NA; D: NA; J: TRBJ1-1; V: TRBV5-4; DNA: TGTGCCAGCAGCTTGGTCGGACACCCGAACACTGAAGCTTTCTTT; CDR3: CASSLVGHPNTEAFF
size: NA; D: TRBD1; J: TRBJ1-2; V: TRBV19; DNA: TGTGCCAGTAGTAACGTAGGGGGCGAGAACTATGGCTACACCTTC; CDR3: CASSNVGGENYGYTF
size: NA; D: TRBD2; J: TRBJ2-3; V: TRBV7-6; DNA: TGTGCCAGCAAGCCGGGACTAGCGGGAGGCGGGTTGACGGGAGATACGCAGTATTTT; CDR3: CASKPGLAGGGLTGDTQYF
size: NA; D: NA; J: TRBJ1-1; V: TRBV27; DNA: TGTGCCAGCACCGAAGATGCGGGACGGACTGAAGCTTTCTTT; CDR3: CASTEDAGRTEAFF
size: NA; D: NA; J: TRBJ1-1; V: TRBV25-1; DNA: TGTGCCAGCAGTGACGTAGGGGCCGGAGCTTTCTTT; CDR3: CASSDVGAGAFF
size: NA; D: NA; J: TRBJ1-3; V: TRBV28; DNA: TGTGCCGGTCAGGGCTCGAACGGAAACACCATATATTTT; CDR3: CAGQGSNGNTIYF
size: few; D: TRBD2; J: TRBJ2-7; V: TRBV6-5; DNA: TGTGCCAGCAGAAGCATAGCGGGAGGGGTCTACGAGCAGTACTTC; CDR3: CASRSIAGGVYEQYF
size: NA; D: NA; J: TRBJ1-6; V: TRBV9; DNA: TGTGCCAGCAGCGTAGCCTCTGGGCAGGGCGGATCACCCCTCCACTTT; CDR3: CASSVASGQGGSPLHF
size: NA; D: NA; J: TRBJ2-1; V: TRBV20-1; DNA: TGCAGTGCTAGTTTCAGGGGTGCCTACAATGAGCAGTTCTTC; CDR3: CSASFRGAYNEQFF